This T cell receptor beta chain was retrieved from a study of blood T cell repertoires in COVID-19. Sequenced by immunoSEQ multiplex PCR; TCRdb stores in-frame clones only, minus some. Here the sample spans roughly 42,000 clones, 85% to 90% being singletons. The CDR3 sequence is 13 residues long. CDR1 MNHEY and CDR2 SVGAGI come from the germline V gene. Trimming at V came to 7 bases and at J to 5 bases, leaving 5 bases not matched to a gene. The chain has TRBV6-5 and TRBJ2-1; TRBD1 matches at 7 bases. The receptor's source is a man between 45 and 60 years old with active COVID-19. The sequenced material came from peripheral blood. The CDR3 is CASKGQANNEQFF. The DNA for the CDR3 is TGTGCCAGCAAAGGACAGGCGAACAATGAGCAGTTCTTC.